The rows below give T cell receptor beta chains drawn from one sample of a study of beta chain features in type 1 diabetes. Data came from immunoSEQ multiplex PCR; TCRdb stores just in-frame clones and leaves some out. The sample consists of hundreds of thousands of clones, under 15% of them appearing once. The sample taken for sequencing was naive CD4+ T cells from blood. The receptors originated from a man younger than 35 with type 1 diabetes. Each CDR3 is given with its conserved first and last residue. Each record gives: clone size, V gene, D gene, J gene, CDR3 DNA, CDR3 protein. The D gene is left open where the match is weak. Rows give clone size only sometimes, using once, few, many, or a class for an expanded clone.

size: .
V: TRBV18
D: TRBD1
J: TRBJ1-2
DNA: TGTGCCAGCTCACCAACGGGCCGGCAGGGGGATGGCTACACCTTC
CDR3: CASSPTGRQGDGYTF

size: .
V: TRBV7-2
D: .
J: TRBJ1-5
DNA: TGTGCCAGCAGCTTAGCAGGGCTTCATCAGCCCCAGCATTTT
CDR3: CASSLAGLHQPQHF

size: .
V: TRBV9
D: TRBD2
J: TRBJ2-1
DNA: TGTGCCAGCAGTGCTACTCCCGGGACTAGCGGACCCAATGAGCAGTTCTTC
CDR3: CASSATPGTSGPNEQFF

size: few
V: TRBV2
D: .
J: TRBJ2-1
DNA: TGTGCCAGCAGCGACGACACTTACAATGAGCAGTTCTTC
CDR3: CASSDDTYNEQFF

size: .
V: TRBV10-3
D: TRBD1
J: TRBJ1-1
DNA: TGTGCCATCAGTGTAGACAGGGGGAACACTGAAGCTTTCTTT
CDR3: CAISVDRGNTEAFF

size: few
V: TRBV6-5
D: .
J: TRBJ1-6
DNA: TGTGCCAGCAGCCTCGACAGGATTGGATCACCCCTCCACTTT
CDR3: CASSLDRIGSPLHF

size: few
V: TRBV7-6
D: .
J: TRBJ2-3
DNA: TGTGCCAGCAGCTTAGTTTGGAGAGGGGCCCAGAATAACCGAGATACGCAGTATTTT
CDR3: CASSLVWRGAQNNRDTQYF

size: .
V: TRBV4-2
D: .
J: TRBJ1-2
DNA: TGTGCCAGCAGCCAAGGAGGGACATTGAACTATGGCTACACCTTC
CDR3: CASSQGGTLNYGYTF

size: .
V: TRBV29-1
D: .
J: TRBJ1-2
DNA: TGCAGCGTTGAGGGGAGGAGCACTGGATCTACTAAAGGCTACACCTTC
CDR3: CSVEGRSTGSTKGYTF

size: .
V: TRBV9
D: .
J: TRBJ2-5
DNA: TGTGCCAGCAGCGTAGCTGGGGCGGAGACCCAGTACTTC
CDR3: CASSVAGAETQYF

size: .
V: TRBV19
D: TRBD2
J: TRBJ2-5
DNA: TGTGCCAGTAGTATTCTAGCGGGGGCCCGGATGGGGGCCCAGTACTTC
CDR3: CASSILAGARMGAQYF

size: .
V: TRBV7-7
D: .
J: TRBJ2-1
DNA: TGTGCTAGCAGCCAAAGACACGACGGAAATGAGCAGTTCTTC
CDR3: CASSQRHDGNEQFF

size: .
V: TRBV27
D: .
J: TRBJ2-7
DNA: TGTGCCAGCAGTTCCCCCCTCGGTGGAGGGGAGCACGAGCAGTACTTC
CDR3: CASSSPLGGGEHEQYF

size: .
V: TRBV5-6
D: TRBD2
J: TRBJ2-7
DNA: TGTGCCAGCAGCGGCGGACTAGCGGGGGGACACGAGCAGTACTTC
CDR3: CASSGGLAGGHEQYF

size: .
V: TRBV30
D: .
J: TRBJ2-2
DNA: TGTGCCTGCCCTAGGGGGGCGGACACCGGGGAGCTGTTTTTT
CDR3: CACPRGADTGELFF

size: .
V: TRBV7-2
D: .
J: TRBJ2-2
DNA: TGTGCCAGCAGCCCCACTGGTACCGGGGAGCTGTTTTTT
CDR3: CASSPTGTGELFF

size: .
V: TRBV15
D: TRBD1
J: TRBJ2-1
DNA: TGTGCCACCAGCAGAGGTGGACAGGGCTTTGCAAATGAGCAGTTCTTC
CDR3: CATSRGGQGFANEQFF

size: .
V: TRBV11-2
D: .
J: TRBJ2-1
DNA: TGTGCCAGCAGCTTCTCAGGGGCCCGTTTAAGTGATCGGTACAATGAGCAGTTCTTC
CDR3: CASSFSGARLSDRYNEQFF

size: .
V: TRBV13
D: TRBD2
J: TRBJ2-3
DNA: TGTGCCAGCAGCCCCATTGGGGGGGGAGATACGCAGTATTTT
CDR3: CASSPIGGGDTQYF

size: .
V: TRBV5-1
D: .
J: TRBJ2-1
DNA: TGCGCCAGCAGCTTCCAGGGACCCCCAGACCATGAGCAGTTCTTC
CDR3: CASSFQGPPDHEQFF

size: few
V: TRBV7-9
D: .
J: TRBJ2-2
DNA: TGTGCCAGCAGCTTAGCTGTCCCCGGGGAGCTGTTTTTT
CDR3: CASSLAVPGELFF

size: few
V: TRBV19
D: .
J: TRBJ1-1
DNA: TGTGCCAGTAGTATTTCAAAAGTAAGGACTGAAGCTTTCTTT
CDR3: CASSISKVRTEAFF

size: few
V: TRBV5-1
D: .
J: TRBJ2-1
DNA: TGCGCCAGCAGCTTGGTGGGGGCCCCGGCAGGCAATGAGCAGTTCTTC
CDR3: CASSLVGAPAGNEQFF

size: .
V: TRBV28
D: TRBD2
J: TRBJ2-7
DNA: TGTGCCAGCAGTTCCCGGACTAGCAGCGAGCAGTACTTC
CDR3: CASSSRTSSEQYF

size: .
V: TRBV7-9
D: .
J: TRBJ2-3
DNA: TGTGCCAGCAGCTTTCAAGGGTCAGATACGCAGTATTTT
CDR3: CASSFQGSDTQYF

size: .
V: TRBV10-3
D: TRBD1
J: TRBJ1-1
DNA: TGTGCCATCAGTGAGTCAACAGGGGCCCGGAACACTGAAGCTTTCTTT
CDR3: CAISESTGARNTEAFF

size: .
V: TRBV29-1
D: TRBD2
J: TRBJ2-7
DNA: TGCAGCGGTGAAGGGGGAGGGGGACTAGCGCGCTCCTACGAGCAGTACTTC
CDR3: CSGEGGGGLARSYEQYF

size: .
V: TRBV7-9
D: .
J: TRBJ1-1
DNA: TGTGCCAGCAGCTTAGCGGGACCGCATACTGAAGCTTTCTTT
CDR3: CASSLAGPHTEAFF

size: .
V: TRBV2
D: TRBD2
J: TRBJ2-1
DNA: TGTGCCAGCAGTGACCGTCTAGCGGGGTTCAATGAGCAGTTCTTC
CDR3: CASSDRLAGFNEQFF